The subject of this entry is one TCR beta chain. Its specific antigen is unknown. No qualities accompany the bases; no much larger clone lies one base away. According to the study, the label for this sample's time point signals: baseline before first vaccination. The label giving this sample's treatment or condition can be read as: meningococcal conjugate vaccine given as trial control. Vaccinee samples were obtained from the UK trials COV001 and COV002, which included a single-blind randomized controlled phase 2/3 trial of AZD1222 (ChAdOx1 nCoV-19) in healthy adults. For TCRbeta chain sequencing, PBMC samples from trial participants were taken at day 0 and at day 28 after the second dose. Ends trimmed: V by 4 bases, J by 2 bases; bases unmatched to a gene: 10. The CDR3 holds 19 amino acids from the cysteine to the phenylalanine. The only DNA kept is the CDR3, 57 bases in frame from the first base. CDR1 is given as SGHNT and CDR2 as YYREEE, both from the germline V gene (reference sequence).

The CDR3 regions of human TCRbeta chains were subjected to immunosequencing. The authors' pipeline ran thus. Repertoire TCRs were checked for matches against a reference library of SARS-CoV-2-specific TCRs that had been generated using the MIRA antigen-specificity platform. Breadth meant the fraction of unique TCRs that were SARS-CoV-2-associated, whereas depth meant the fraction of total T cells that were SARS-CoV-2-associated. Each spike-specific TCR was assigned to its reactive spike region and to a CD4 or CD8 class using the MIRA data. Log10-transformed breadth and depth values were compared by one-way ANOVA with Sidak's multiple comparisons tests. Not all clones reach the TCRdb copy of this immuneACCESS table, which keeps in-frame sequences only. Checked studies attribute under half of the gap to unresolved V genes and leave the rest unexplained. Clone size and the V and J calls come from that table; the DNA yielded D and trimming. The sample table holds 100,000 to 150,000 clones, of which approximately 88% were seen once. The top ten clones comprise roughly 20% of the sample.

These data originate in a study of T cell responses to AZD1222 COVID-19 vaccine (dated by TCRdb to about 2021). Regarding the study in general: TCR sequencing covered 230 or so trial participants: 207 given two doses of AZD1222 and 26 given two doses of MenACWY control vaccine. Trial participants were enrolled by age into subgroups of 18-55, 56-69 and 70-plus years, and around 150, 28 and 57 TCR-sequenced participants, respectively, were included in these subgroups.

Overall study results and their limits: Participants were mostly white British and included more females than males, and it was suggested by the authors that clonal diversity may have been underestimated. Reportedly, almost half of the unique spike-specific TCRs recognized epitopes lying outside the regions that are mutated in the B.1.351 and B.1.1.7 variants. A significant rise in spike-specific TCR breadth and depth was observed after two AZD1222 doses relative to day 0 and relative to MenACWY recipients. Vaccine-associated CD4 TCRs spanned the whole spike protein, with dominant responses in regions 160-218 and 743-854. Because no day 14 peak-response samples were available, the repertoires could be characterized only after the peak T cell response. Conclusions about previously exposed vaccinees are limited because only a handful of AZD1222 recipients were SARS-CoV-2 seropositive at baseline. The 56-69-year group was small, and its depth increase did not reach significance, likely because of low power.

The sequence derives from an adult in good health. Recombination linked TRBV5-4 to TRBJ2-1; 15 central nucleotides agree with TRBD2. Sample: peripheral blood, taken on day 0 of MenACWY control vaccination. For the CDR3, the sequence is CASSPGLAGGYGAYNEQFF. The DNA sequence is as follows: TGTGCCAGCAGCCCTGGACTAGCGGGAGGGTATGGTGCCTACAATGAGCAGTTCTTC.